The 20 T cell receptor beta chains below all came from one sample that was sequenced in a study of cytomegalovirus exposure and HLA in healthy donors. Method: immunoSEQ multiplex PCR; TCRdb's copy keeps in-frame clones and lacks some. The profile shows 100,000 to 150,000 clones, nearly 90% of them singletons. The sample was PBMCs. These receptors were obtained from a woman in her late teens or twenties in good health and CMV-seronegative.

This chain joins TRBV7-3 and TRBJ1-1; possible D gene TRBD1, 5 bases. The CDR3 is made up of 13 amino acids. Germline CDR1 reads SGHTA; CDR2 reads FQGTGA. V was trimmed by 8 bases and J by 3 bases, leaving 13 bases between them. CDR3 sequence: CASGRGPDTEAFF. CDR3 bases: TGTGCCAGCGGGAGGGGTCCGGACACTGAAGCTTTCTTT.

This CDR3 reads CASSLNLFYEQYF. CDR3 bases: TGTGCCAGCAGCCTAAACCTATTCTACGAGCAGTACTTC. The chain has TRBV7-9 and TRBJ2-7; D uncertain. The CDR3 sequence is 13 residues long. V was shortened by 5 bases and J by 3 bases, with 11 bases between the two germline ends. The germline V gene encodes CDR1 SEHNR and CDR2 FQNEAQ (reference sequence).

This chain joins TRBV27 and TRBJ1-6, with TRBD1 matching over 7 bases. V trimming: 4 bases; J trimming: 7 bases; junction bases outside the gene matches: 4. The CDR3 totals 14 residues. Germline lookup yields CDR1 MNHEY and CDR2 SMNVEV (reference sequence). The CDR3 sequence: CASSSTGRNSPLHF. The CDR3 region has the DNA TGTGCCAGCAGTTCGACAGGGAGAAATTCACCCCTCCACTTT.

J is TRBJ2-7 and V is TRBV27; perhaps TRBD1 as D (7 bases). CDR3 length equals 15 residues. Trimming removed 6 bases from V and 2 bases from J, with 17 bases in between. Germline loops: CDR1 MNHEY, CDR2 SMNVEV (reference sequence). CDR3 sequence: CASSKGAEGTYEQYF. The CDR3, as DNA: TGTGCCAGCAGCAAGGGGGCGGAGGGAACCTACGAGCAGTACTTC.

This clone has just a few counts. The chain is built from TRBV5-1 and TRBJ1-2; D perhaps matches TRBD1 (5 bases). CDR1 and CDR2 from the germline V gene are SGHRS and YFSETQ. The CDR3 is made up of 14 amino acids. Trimming removed 4 bases at V and 4 bases at J, with 14 bases between. The DNA of the CDR3 is TGCGCCAGCAGCCCAGACAGAAGACCCTATGGCTACACCTTC. It yields the protein CASSPDRRPYGYTF.

The chain couples TRBV2 to TRBJ1-3; D gene ambiguous. Trimming left V 1 base short and J 0 bases short, with 10 bases between. The CDR3 extends over 16 amino acids. Germline CDR1 SNHLY, CDR2 FYNNEI. CDR3 in amino acids: CASSEGDTRSGNTIYF. In DNA form, the CDR3 reads TGTGCCAGCAGTGAAGGAGACACTCGCTCTGGAAACACCATATATTTT.

The chain employs TRBV5-6 and TRBJ1-2; no clear D. Trimming took 0 bases from V and 10 from J, leaving 16 bases between them. The CDR3 extends over 14 amino acids. Germline V gives CDR1 SGHDT, CDR2 YYEEEE. CDR3 in amino acids: CASSLESRRLLYTF. The CDR3, as DNA: TGTGCCAGCAGCTTGGAGTCACGGCGGCTTCTCTACACCTTC.

The DNA for the CDR3 is TGTGCCAGCTCACCATCACAGGGGGCAGATGGCTACACCTTC. Residues: CASSPSQGADGYTF. The gene calls are TRBV18 and TRBJ1-2, with TRBD1 matching 9 bases. The CDR3 spans 14 residues. The V and J ends lost 2 bases and 6 bases, in that order; junction bases with no gene match: 4. CDR1 KGHSH and CDR2 LQKENI come from the germline V gene.

This sequence joins TRBV10-2 and TRBJ2-5, with D tentatively TRBD2 (6 bases). This CDR3 is 17 amino acids long. Trimming pared 0 bases from V and 5 bases from J, leaving 19 bases between. CDR1 is WSHSY, CDR2 SAAADI, per germline. CDR3 coding DNA: TGCGCCAGCAGTGAGTCGAGCCTTACGGGAGAACTGGAGACCCAGTACTTC. It encodes CASSESSLTGELETQYF.

J is TRBJ1-2 and V is TRBV19, with D possibly being TRBD1 (6 bases). Germline-derived CDR1 and CDR2 are LNHDA and SQIVND (reference sequence). The CDR3 sequence is 16 residues long. Trimming removed 5 bases from V and 6 bases from J, with 22 bases in between. The CDR3 here is CASSSVRGPIVHGYTF. CDR3 DNA sequence: TGTGCCAGTAGTTCGGTCAGGGGACCCATAGTCCATGGCTACACCTTC.

As concerns this clone: The sample contains more than one DNA sequence encoding this CDR3. CDR3: CSVGDTYQPQHF. CDR3 sequence (DNA): TGCAGCGTAGGGGACACCTATCAGCCCCAGCATTTT. V is TRBV29-1 and J is TRBJ1-5, with TRBD1 as a possible D gene (6 bases). The CDR3 extends over 12 amino acids. Between the trimmed V and J ends, which lost 6 bases and 5 bases, there was a span of 11 bases. Germline CDR1 SQVTM, CDR2 ANQGSEA.

This sequence joins TRBV5-4 and TRBJ1-4; maybe TRBD1 (5 bases). Deletions cut 4 bases from V and 1 base from J, with 11 bases between. Germline lookup yields CDR1 SGHNT and CDR2 YYREEE (reference sequence). The CDR3 totals 15 residues. The CDR3 loop reads CASSRQGGTNEKLFF. In DNA, the CDR3 is TGTGCCAGCAGCCGGCAGGGAGGAACTAATGAAAAACTGTTTTTT.

The chain couples TRBV11-3 to TRBJ2-1; D is perhaps TRBD1 (6 bases). The CDR3 contains 14 residues. Trimming removed 3 bases from V and 5 bases from J, with 11 bases in between. Germline-derived CDR1 and CDR2 are SGHNT and YENEEA. CDR3 residues: CASSFRQADNEQFF. The CDR3 nucleotides are TGTGCCAGCAGCTTCCGACAGGCAGACAATGAGCAGTTCTTC.

The J gene is TRBJ1-5, the V gene TRBV7-9; possibly TRBD1 for D (5 bases). Germline V gene data show CDR1 as SEHNR and CDR2 as FQNEAQ (reference sequence). V was clipped by 6 bases and J by 4 bases, with 16 bases between them. The CDR3 sequence is 15 residues long. The CDR3 reads CASSRTSGWNQPQHF. In DNA, the CDR3 is TGTGCCAGCAGTCGGACATCTGGATGGAATCAGCCCCAGCATTTT.

This chain links TRBV4-1 with TRBJ1-1; D is unclear. The CDR3 length is 11 residues. Looked up from germline, CDR1 is MGHRA and CDR2 is YSYEKL. V was trimmed by 6 bases and J by 7 bases, leaving 9 bases between them. The CDR3 region is CASRSYSEAFF. In DNA form, the CDR3 reads TGCGCCAGCAGATCATACAGTGAAGCTTTCTTT.

The chain uses TRBV5-1 and TRBJ1-2; D gene ambiguous. V dropped 0 bases and J dropped 5 bases, with 5 bases sitting between them. Germline CDR1 and CDR2: SGHRS and YFSETQ. CDR3 length equals 12 residues. The CDR3: CASSLEQYGYTF. The CDR3 DNA follows: TGCGCCAGCAGCTTGGAACAGTATGGCTACACCTTC.

In this sample, this clone turned up once. J is TRBJ2-1 and V is TRBV29-1; 7 bases line up with TRBD1. This CDR3 has 12 amino acids. Per the germline V gene, CDR1 is SQVTM and CDR2 is ANQGSEA. V trimming: 6 bases; J trimming: 7 bases; junction bases outside the gene matches: 6. CDR3 residues: CSVLTGWNEQFF. Written as DNA, the CDR3 is TGCAGCGTACTGACAGGGTGGAATGAGCAGTTCTTC.

The chain carries TRBV13 and TRBJ1-4, with 10 bases fitting TRBD1. CDR1 PRHDT and CDR2 FYEKMQ come from the germline V gene (reference sequence). The CDR3 extends over 12 amino acids. J lost 11 bases, V lost 4 bases, and 1 base had no gene match. In nucleotides, the CDR3 is TGTGCCAGCAGCTGGGGACAGGGGAAACTGTTTTTT. Residues: CASSWGQGKLFF.

The rearrangement links TRBV6-5 to TRBJ1-5; D is possibly TRBD1 (5 bases). The CDR3 has 13 residues. Trimming pared 6 bases from V and 8 bases from J, leaving 14 bases between. Per the germline V gene, CDR1 is MNHEY and CDR2 is SVGAGI. CDR3: CASSHRIKEPQHF. DNA of the CDR3: TGTGCCAGCAGCCACAGGATCAAGGAGCCCCAGCATTTT.

The chain carries TRBV7-3 and TRBJ1-6; 7 bases match TRBD1. The CDR3 length is 16 residues. CDR1 SGHTA and CDR2 FQGTGA come from the germline V gene. Germline trimming cut 5 bases from V and 7 bases from J; bases unmatched to any gene: 11. CDR3 residues: CASSEGAGRINSPLHF. CDR3 in DNA: TGTGCCAGCAGCGAGGGGGCTGGAAGGATAAATTCACCCCTCCACTTT.